Each of the 32 T cell receptor beta chains below was sequenced from the same sample in a study of regulatory T cells in long-lasting Graves disease. The time point is: newly diagnosed GD, antithyroid drugs for less than 3 months. PBMC-extracted RNA yielded the TCR library. HTBI primers from iRepertoire and Arm-PCR of CDR3 regions yielded the TCR beta libraries. TCRdb recomputed calls from the multiplex PCR reads with MiXCR, one row per CDR3 protein. The profile shows around 500,000 distinct CDR3 sequences, more than 10% of them singletons. These data are also associated with another study on T cells in Graves' hyperthyroidism and ophthalmopathy.

The sample consisted of peripheral blood mononuclear cells (PBMCs), taken at new diagnosis, from a patient treated with antithyroid drugs. The source is a woman under 40 with Graves disease.

This clonotype showed up just a few times. The V call is TRBV4-1, the J call TRBJ2-3; 7 nucleotides match TRBD1. Losses at the gene ends were 4 bases for V and 6 bases for J; bases not matched to a gene: 10. Looked up from germline, CDR1 is MGHRA and CDR2 is YSYEKL. The CDR3 is 15 amino acids. The CDR3: CASSLLGQIHDTQYF. The CDR3 DNA is TGCGCCAGCAGCCTTCTGGGACAGATTCATGATACGCAGTATTTT.

For this clonotype: A far larger clone is one base from this, pointing to a likely read error. The V call is TRBV27, the J call TRBJ2-1; 11 nucleotides match TRBD2. The CDR3 totals 15 residues. The trim removed 2 bases at V and 8 bases at J, leaving 5 bases unmatched. Per the germline V gene, CDR1 is MNHEY and CDR2 is SMNVEV (reference sequence). The CDR3, as DNA: TGTGCCAGCAGTTTACAACTAGCGGGAGTCGATGAGCAGTTCTTC. It yields the protein CASSLQLAGVDEQFF.

This clonotype was counted ten times or more. The CDR3 is CATSDWGEQFF. The CDR3 DNA follows: TGTGCCACCAGTGATTGGGGGGAGCAGTTCTTC. V gene TRBV24-1 combines with J gene TRBJ2-1, with D perhaps being TRBD1 or TRBD2 (5 bases each). Germline V CDR1 and CDR2: KGHDR, SFDVKD. Deletions cut 2 bases from V and 10 bases from J, with 5 bases between. CDR3 length: 11 amino acids.

The table lists this clonotype with many counts. V usage is TRBV5-1 and J usage is TRBJ2-7; no clear D. The CDR3 is 12 amino acids. Germline lookup yields CDR1 SGHRS and CDR2 YFSETQ. Trimming removed 6 bases from V and 7 bases from J, with 14 bases in between. CDR3 loop: CASIPDGYEQYF. The CDR3 nucleotides read TGCGCCAGCATCCCGGACGGGTATGAGCAGTACTTC.

V gene TRBV27 combines with J gene TRBJ1-1, with 9 bases lining up with TRBD1. V was clipped by 4 bases and J by 5 bases; unmatched bases: 5. This CDR3 is built from 14 residues. The germline V gene encodes CDR1 MNHEY and CDR2 SMNVEV (reference sequence). The CDR3 here is CASSSGQGVTEAFF. The DNA for the CDR3 is TGTGCCAGCAGTTCGGGACAGGGTGTGACTGAAGCTTTCTTT.

The chain recombines TRBV19 with TRBJ1-1, with 8 bases fitting TRBD1. V shed 5 bases and J 2 bases; nucleotides not matched to a gene: 7. Germline V gene lookup returns CDR1 LNHDA and CDR2 SQIVND (reference sequence). This CDR3 is 15 amino acids long. The CDR3 loop reads CASSHGQGINTEAFF. Written as DNA, the CDR3 is TGTGCCAGTAGTCACGGACAGGGAATCAACACTGAAGCTTTCTTT.

This clonotype was recorded at least ten times. CDR3 in DNA: TGTGCCAGCAGTTTGGGGCCAACAGGGGCCGTGATGGTTTCGAATGAGCAGTTCTTC. Residues: CASSLGPTGAVMVSNEQFF. The chain links TRBV28 to TRBJ2-1; 7 bases align to TRBD1. The germline CDR1 and CDR2 sequences are MDHEN and SYDVKM. V lost 3 bases and J lost 7; bases outside the gene matches: 21. CDR3 length: 19 residues.

V usage is TRBV18 and J usage is TRBJ2-1; 13 bases match TRBD2. This CDR3 region has 15 residues. V was clipped by 5 bases and J by 8 bases; unmatched bases: 6. The germline CDR1 and CDR2 sequences are KGHSH and LQKENI. CDR3 in DNA: TGTGCCAGCTCATTTACTAGCGGGAGGGCCCATGAGCAGTTCTTC. Protein: CASSFTSGRAHEQFF.

Details on this clonotype: This may be a read error: a much more frequent sequence differs by one nucleotide. The V gene is TRBV24-1, the J gene TRBJ2-5, with D possibly matching TRBD1 (5 bases). This CDR3 comprises 14 residues. V was shortened by 4 bases and J by 5 bases, with 13 bases between the two germline ends. Germline V lookup: CDR1 KGHDR, CDR2 SFDVKD. Written as DNA, the CDR3 is TGTGCCACCAGTGAATCCGGACACCCGGAGACCCAGTACTTC. Translated, it gives CATSESGHPETQYF.

This clonotype was counted at least ten times. Relative to the germline gene, one junction end is altered; a read error may explain this. V usage is TRBV12-3 or TRBV12-4 and J usage is TRBJ1-2; TRBD1 is a possible D gene (5 bases). This CDR3 region has 11 residues. CDR3: CASSQYETVFF. DNA of the CDR3: TGTGCCAGCAGTCAATACGAGACAGTCTTCTTC.

This clonotype was seen many times. The gene calls are TRBV28 and TRBJ1-3, with D hard to call. The CDR3 has 13 residues. Germline assignment: CDR1 MDHEN and CDR2 SYDVKM. Trimming took 6 bases from V and 2 from J, leaving 8 bases between them. CDR3 residues: CASRPRAGNTIYF. As DNA, the CDR3 is TGTGCCAGCAGGCCGAGAGCTGGAAACACCATATATTTT.

The rearrangement links TRBV5-1 to TRBJ2-3, with TRBD2 as a possible D gene (6 bases). Germline loops: CDR1 SGHRS, CDR2 YFSETQ. Trimming left V 8 bases short and J 1 base short, with 14 bases between. The CDR3 length is 14 residues. In DNA, the CDR3 is TGCGCCAGTGCCCCCGCTAGCGGCACAGATACGCAGTATTTT. Protein sequence: CASAPASGTDTQYF.

V and J are TRBV2 and TRBJ2-3, with TRBD2 as a possible D gene (6 bases). Germline-derived CDR1 and CDR2 are SNHLY and FYNNEI. V lost 4 bases, J lost 1 base, and 12 bases lay in between. This CDR3 region has 15 residues. CDR3 sequence (DNA): TGTGCCAGCAGTGTACCGGGAGCGGGCACAGATACGCAGTATTTT. It yields the protein CASSVPGAGTDTQYF.

The chain carries TRBV20-1 and TRBJ2-1; tentative D call: TRBD2 (6 bases). Per germline, CDR1 DFQATT and CDR2 SNEGSKA (reference sequence). The CDR3 has 16 amino acids. The CDR3 region is CSASYGSSLAINEQFF. In nucleotides, the CDR3 is TGCAGCGCAAGTTACGGGAGCTCCCTCGCAATCAATGAGCAGTTCTTC.

This clonotype appeared many times. This CDR3 is CASSFRGGNEKLFF. CDR3 nucleotide sequence: TGTGCCAGCAGTTTTCGAGGTGGGAATGAAAAACTGTTTTTT. The chain combines TRBV12-3 or TRBV12-4 with TRBJ1-4; D is unclear. This CDR3 has 14 residues. Trimming took off 3 bases at V and 5 bases at J, with 10 bases between the two ends.

The chain uses TRBV5-8 and TRBJ1-2, with 10 bases lining up with TRBD1. The trim removed 0 bases at V and 4 bases at J, leaving 15 bases unmatched. Germline CDR1 and CDR2: SGHTS and YDEGEE. This CDR3 has 19 amino acids. CDR3 loop: CASSLVLGTGVIHSYGYTF. The DNA of the CDR3 is TGTGCCAGCAGCTTGGTTTTAGGGACAGGGGTTATTCATAGCTATGGCTACACCTTC.

The V gene is TRBV6-5, the J gene TRBJ1-2; D is unresolved. The CDR3 loop spans 15 amino acids. The V gene's germline CDR1 is MNHEY and CDR2 SVGAGI. V lost 2 bases to trimming and J lost 6 bases, with 16 bases between them. The CDR3, as DNA: TGTGCCAGCAGTTACCTCGATGCAGGAGCGAATGGCTACACCTTC. As protein: CASSYLDAGANGYTF.

Many counts were recorded for this clonotype. This rearrangement joins TRBV6-1 to TRBJ2-7, with 7 bases aligning to TRBD2. Germline trimming cut 6 bases from V and 7 bases from J; bases unmatched to any gene: 12. Germline lookup yields CDR1 MNHNS and CDR2 SASEGT. The CDR3 has 14 amino acids. The CDR3 bases are TGTGCCAGCAGCCGTACCCTCGCGGGGGATGAGCAGTACTTC. As protein: CASSRTLAGDEQYF.

The chain links TRBV19 to TRBJ2-7; D call uncertain. Germline lookup yields CDR1 LNHDA and CDR2 SQIVND (reference sequence). The CDR3 contains 15 residues. Trimming cost V 0 bases and J 5 bases, with 14 bases left between them. For the CDR3, the DNA is TGTGCCAGTAGTATAGATCTGGCAGGAAAAGACGAGCAGTACTTC. It yields the protein CASSIDLAGKDEQYF.

The table lists this clonotype with many counts. The chain joins TRBV5-1 to TRBJ1-1; 8 nucleotides line up with TRBD1. The CDR3 spans 16 residues. Germline CDR1 is SGHRS and CDR2 is YFSETQ. V shed 0 bases, J shed 5 bases, and the junction held 9 bases outside the gene matches. The CDR3 DNA reads as TGCGCCAGCAGCTTGGGACCCGGGACAGGCCGTACTGAAGCTTTCTTT. Protein sequence: CASSLGPGTGRTEAFF.

This clonotype has a count of ten or more. The chain couples TRBV11-3 to TRBJ2-5; 13 bases align to TRBD2. The CDR3 totals 19 residues. The V and J ends lost 5 bases and 3 bases, in that order; junction bases with no gene match: 15. Germline V gives CDR1 SGHNT, CDR2 YENEEA. The CDR3 DNA sequence: TGTGCCAGCAGCCGTGGACTAGCGGGAGATCGCCTCGTCAAAGAGACCCAGTACTTC. As protein: CASSRGLAGDRLVKETQYF.

J is TRBJ1-1 and V is TRBV7-9; a weak D match, TRBD1 (5 bases). Trimming stripped 1 base from V and 3 bases from J, with 12 bases between. CDR1 is SEHNR, CDR2 FQNEAQ, per germline (reference sequence). CDR3 length: 15 residues. DNA for the CDR3: TGTGCCAGCAGCTTAGGGGGCCTGATGGACACTGAAGCTTTCTTT. Its translation is CASSLGGLMDTEAFF. The full variable domain, completed using reference TRBV7-9 and TRBJ1-1, is DTGVSQNPRHKITKRGQNVTFRCDPISEHNRLYWYRQTLGQGPEFLTYFQNEAQLEKSRLLSDRFSAERPKGSFSTLEIQRTEQGDSAMYLCASSLGGLMDTEAFFGQGTRLTVV.

The table lists this clonotype with many counts. This probably arose from a read error, given a far larger clone one base away. This rearrangement joins TRBV11-3 to TRBJ2-7; TRBD2 aligns across 8 bases. The trim removed 5 bases at V and 7 bases at J, leaving 16 bases unmatched. The length of the CDR3 is 16 residues. The germline V gene encodes CDR1 SGHNT and CDR2 YENEEA. CDR3 in amino acids: CASSPTWREAHNEQYF. The DNA for the CDR3 is TGTGCCAGCAGCCCGACGTGGCGGGAGGCCCACAATGAGCAGTACTTC.

This clonotype was counted ten times or more. CDR3 coding DNA: TGCGCCAGCAGCCGAGGGGACAGGGGGAGCTACACCTTC. It codes for CASSRGDRGSYTF. The chain couples TRBV5-1 to TRBJ1-2; 11 bases fit TRBD1. Germline assignment: CDR1 SGHRS and CDR2 YFSETQ. The V gene end was trimmed by 4 bases and the J gene end by 9 bases; junction bases not matched to a gene: 5. There are 13 residues in the CDR3.

J is TRBJ1-4 and V is TRBV20-1; maybe TRBD1 (5 bases). The germline V and J ends were trimmed by 3 bases and 7 bases, with 12 bases remaining between them. There are 13 residues in the CDR3. Germline V gene data show CDR1 as DFQATT and CDR2 as SNEGSKA (reference sequence). DNA for the CDR3: TGCAGTGCTAGGGCGGACACAATTGAAAAACTGTTTTTT. Its protein product is CSARADTIEKLFF.

The sample holds many counts of this clonotype. The chain carries TRBV20-1 and TRBJ2-3; 7 bases are shared with TRBD1. V lost 6 bases to trimming and J lost 1 base; unmatched junction nucleotides: 10. Germline V gene data show CDR1 as DFQATT and CDR2 as SNEGSKA (reference sequence). The CDR3 is 15 residues long. CDR3: CSAPVPGQRTDTQYF. CDR3 bases: TGCAGTGCCCCCGTTCCGGGACAGCGCACAGATACGCAGTATTTT.

The rearrangement joins TRBV4-3 to TRBJ2-1; D not certain. Germline V gene sequence: CDR1 LGHNA, CDR2 YSLEER. V was clipped by 0 bases and J by 3 bases, with 12 bases between them. The CDR3 has 16 amino acids. CDR3 sequence reads: CASSQELALNYNEQFF. The CDR3 bases are TGCGCCAGCAGCCAAGAACTGGCCCTGAACTACAATGAGCAGTTCTTC.

This clonotype was counted at least ten times. The J gene is TRBJ1-5, the V gene TRBV10-3; D gene ambiguous. Germline CDR1 and CDR2: ENHRY and SYGVKD. This CDR3 has 15 residues. V was shortened by 0 bases and J by 1 base, with 7 bases between the two germline ends. CDR3 region: CAISESFGSNQPQHF. As DNA, the CDR3 is TGTGCCATCAGTGAGTCGTTCGGAAGCAATCAGCCCCAGCATTTT.

This clonotype has just a few counts. This chain joins TRBV6-1 and TRBJ1-6, with TRBD1 as a possible D gene (5 bases). Germline V CDR1 and CDR2: MNHNS, SASEGT. The V end lost 2 bases, the J end lost 7 bases, and 15 bases lay between the germline ends. The CDR3 is 16 residues long. CDR3: CASSENGAGGNSPLHF. The CDR3 coding sequence is TGTGCCAGCAGTGAAAACGGGGCAGGCGGGAATTCACCCCTCCACTTT.

This clonotype was counted a few times. The chain combines TRBV7-9 with TRBJ2-2, with D perhaps matching TRBD1 (6 bases). Trimming shortened V by 9 bases and J by 3 bases, and 20 bases separated the two germline ends. The CDR3 extends over 16 amino acids. Germline-derived CDR1 and CDR2 are SEHNR and FQNEAQ (reference sequence). The CDR3 loop is CASGRDIGRHTGELFF. DNA for the CDR3: TGTGCCAGTGGCAGGGACATTGGCCGTCACACCGGGGAGCTGTTTTTT. Combining the CDR3 with reference TRBV7-9 and TRBJ2-2 gives the whole variable domain DTGVSQNPRHKITKRGQNVTFRCDPISEHNRLYWYRQTLGQGPEFLTYFQNEAQLEKSRLLSDRFSAERPKGSFSTLEIQRTEQGDSAMYLCASGRDIGRHTGELFFGEGSRLTVL.

This clonotype was seen repeatedly, ten times or more. The chain carries TRBV30 and TRBJ2-1, with 7 nucleotides matching TRBD2. The CDR3 spans 11 residues. V lost 5 bases to trimming and J lost 6 bases; unmatched junction nucleotides: 1. Germline lookup yields CDR1 GTSNPN and CDR2 SVGIG (reference sequence). The CDR3, as DNA: TGTGCCTGGGCGGGAGTCAATGAGCAGTTCTTC. Protein: CAWAGVNEQFF.

At least ten counts were recorded for this clonotype. The V and J genes are TRBV6-1 and TRBJ1-2; D is uncertain. The germline V and J ends were trimmed by 5 bases and 8 bases, with 18 bases remaining between them. The V gene's germline CDR1 is MNHNS and CDR2 SASEGT. CDR3 size: 14 residues. CDR3 sequence: CASSQLRVRSGYTF. The CDR3 region has the DNA TGTGCCAGCAGTCAACTTAGGGTCCGCTCCGGCTACACCTTC.